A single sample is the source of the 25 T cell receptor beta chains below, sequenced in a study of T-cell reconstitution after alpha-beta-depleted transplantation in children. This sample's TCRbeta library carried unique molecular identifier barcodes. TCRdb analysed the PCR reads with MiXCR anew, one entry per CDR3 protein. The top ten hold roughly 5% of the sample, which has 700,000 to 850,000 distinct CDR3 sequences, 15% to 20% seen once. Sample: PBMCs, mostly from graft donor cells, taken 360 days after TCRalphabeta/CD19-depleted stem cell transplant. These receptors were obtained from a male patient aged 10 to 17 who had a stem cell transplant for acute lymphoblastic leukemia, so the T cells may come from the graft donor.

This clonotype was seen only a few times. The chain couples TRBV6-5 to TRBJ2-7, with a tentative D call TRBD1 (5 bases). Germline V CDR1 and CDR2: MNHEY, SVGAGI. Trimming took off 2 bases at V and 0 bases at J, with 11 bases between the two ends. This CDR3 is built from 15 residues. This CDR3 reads CASSYRGHSSYEQYF. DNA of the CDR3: TGTGCCAGCAGTTACAGGGGCCATAGCTCCTACGAGCAGTACTTC.

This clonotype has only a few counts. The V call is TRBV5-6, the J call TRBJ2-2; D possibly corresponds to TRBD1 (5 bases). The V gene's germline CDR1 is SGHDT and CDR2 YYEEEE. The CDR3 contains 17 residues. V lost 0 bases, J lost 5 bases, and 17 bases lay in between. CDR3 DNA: TGTGCCAGCAGCTTGGAGATAAGGGGAAGGAAGACCGGGGAGCTGTTTTTT. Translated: CASSLEIRGRKTGELFF.

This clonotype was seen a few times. Here the CDR3 reads CASRTDVAGGRGTDTQYF. DNA for the CDR3: TGCGCCAGCAGAACAGATGTAGCGGGAGGAAGGGGCACAGATACGCAGTATTTT. This chain connects TRBV10-2 to TRBJ2-3; 10 nucleotides line up with TRBD2. The CDR3 runs to 18 residues. J was trimmed by 1 base and V by 6 bases; bases with no gene match: 13. The germline CDR1 and CDR2 sequences are WSHSY and SAAADI.

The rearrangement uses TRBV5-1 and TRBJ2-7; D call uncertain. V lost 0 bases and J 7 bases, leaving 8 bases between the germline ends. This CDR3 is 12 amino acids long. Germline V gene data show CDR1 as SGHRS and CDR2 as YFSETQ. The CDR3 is CASSLGYGEQYF. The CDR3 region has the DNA TGCGCCAGCAGCTTGGGGTATGGGGAGCAGTACTTC.

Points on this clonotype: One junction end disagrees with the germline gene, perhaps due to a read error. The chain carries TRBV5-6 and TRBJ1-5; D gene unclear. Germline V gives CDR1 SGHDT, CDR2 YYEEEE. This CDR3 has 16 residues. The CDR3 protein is CATSLAGGQFNQPQHF. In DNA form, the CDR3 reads TGTGCCACCAGCTTGGCAGGCGGTCAATTCAATCAGCCCCAGCATTTT.

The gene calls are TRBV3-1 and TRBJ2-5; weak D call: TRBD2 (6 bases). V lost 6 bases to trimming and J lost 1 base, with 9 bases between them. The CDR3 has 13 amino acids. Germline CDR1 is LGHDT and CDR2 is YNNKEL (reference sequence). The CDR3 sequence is CASRLATQETQYF. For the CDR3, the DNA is TGTGCCAGCAGGCTAGCGACCCAAGAGACCCAGTACTTC.

CDR3 DNA: TGTGCCAGCAACTCGCCCCGGGACAGGGCGGGTCATGAGCAGTTCTTC. It yields the protein CASNSPRDRAGHEQFF. The chain uses TRBV21-1 and TRBJ2-1; the table's TRBD1 call for D was not verified on the DNA. TRBV21-1 is annotated as a pseudogene. This CDR3 has 16 amino acids.

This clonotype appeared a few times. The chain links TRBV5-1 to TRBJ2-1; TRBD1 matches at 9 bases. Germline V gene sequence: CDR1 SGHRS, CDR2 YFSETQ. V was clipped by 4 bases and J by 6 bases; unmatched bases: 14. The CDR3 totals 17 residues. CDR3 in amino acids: CASSPLYRDRVGNEQFF. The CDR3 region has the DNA TGCGCCAGCAGCCCGCTGTACCGGGACAGGGTGGGCAATGAGCAGTTCTTC.

CDR3 amino acids: CASSQEITGYGYTF. CDR3 nucleotide sequence: TGCGCCAGCAGCCAAGAAATAACAGGGTATGGCTACACCTTC. The chain couples TRBV4-1 to TRBJ1-2; maybe TRBD1 (6 bases). Trimming shortened V by 0 bases and J by 5 bases, and 10 bases separated the two germline ends. CDR1 MGHRA and CDR2 YSYEKL come from the germline V gene. This CDR3 is 14 amino acids long.

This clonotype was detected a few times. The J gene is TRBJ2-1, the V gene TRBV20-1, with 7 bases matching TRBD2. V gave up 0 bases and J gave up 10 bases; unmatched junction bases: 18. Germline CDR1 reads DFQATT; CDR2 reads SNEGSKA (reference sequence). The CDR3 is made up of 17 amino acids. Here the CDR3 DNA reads TGCAGTGCTAGAGATAGATTTGGCGGCCTAGCGGTAGGGGAGCAGTTCTTC. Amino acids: CSARDRFGGLAVGEQFF.

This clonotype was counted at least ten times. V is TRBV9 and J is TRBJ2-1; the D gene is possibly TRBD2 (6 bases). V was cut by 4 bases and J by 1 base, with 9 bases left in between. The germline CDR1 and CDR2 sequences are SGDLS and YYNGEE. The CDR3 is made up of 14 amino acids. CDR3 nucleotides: TGTGCCAGCAGCCCGGGGGAGTCCTACAATGAGCAGTTCTTC. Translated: CASSPGESYNEQFF.

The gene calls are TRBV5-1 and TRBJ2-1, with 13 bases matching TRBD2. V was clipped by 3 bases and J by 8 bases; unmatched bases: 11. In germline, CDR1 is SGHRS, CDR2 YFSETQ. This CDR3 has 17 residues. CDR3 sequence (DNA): TGCGCCAGCAGCTGGGGACTAGCGGGAATTCTTAGGGATGAGCAGTTCTTC. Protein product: CASSWGLAGILRDEQFF.

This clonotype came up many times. CDR3 amino acids: CASSSPTSDSDTQYF. The CDR3 bases are TGTGCCAGCAGTTCCCCTACTAGCGACTCAGATACGCAGTATTTT. The rearrangement links TRBV12-3 or TRBV12-4 to TRBJ2-3; 7 nucleotides line up with TRBD2. The length of the CDR3 is 15 residues. The junction had 8 bases not matched to a gene; V was cut back by 4 bases and J by 4 bases.

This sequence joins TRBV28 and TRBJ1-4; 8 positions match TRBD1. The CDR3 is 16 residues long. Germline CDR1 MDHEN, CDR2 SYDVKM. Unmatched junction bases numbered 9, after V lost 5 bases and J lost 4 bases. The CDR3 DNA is TGTGCCAGCAGTCCACCTCGGACAGGGTTTAATGAAAAACTGTTTTTT. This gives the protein CASSPPRTGFNEKLFF.

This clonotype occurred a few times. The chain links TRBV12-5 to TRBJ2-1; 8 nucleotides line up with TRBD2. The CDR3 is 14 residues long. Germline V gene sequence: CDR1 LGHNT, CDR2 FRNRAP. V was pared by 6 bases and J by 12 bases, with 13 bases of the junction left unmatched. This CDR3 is CASGPGLGPMGQFF. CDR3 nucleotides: TGTGCTAGTGGCCCGGGACTAGGGCCCATGGGGCAGTTCTTC.

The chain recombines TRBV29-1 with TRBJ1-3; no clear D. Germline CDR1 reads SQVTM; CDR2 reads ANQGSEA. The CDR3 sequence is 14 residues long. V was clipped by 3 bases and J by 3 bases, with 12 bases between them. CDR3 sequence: CSVEKEGLGNTIYF. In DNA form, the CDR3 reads TGCAGCGTTGAGAAGGAGGGCCTTGGAAACACCATATATTTT.

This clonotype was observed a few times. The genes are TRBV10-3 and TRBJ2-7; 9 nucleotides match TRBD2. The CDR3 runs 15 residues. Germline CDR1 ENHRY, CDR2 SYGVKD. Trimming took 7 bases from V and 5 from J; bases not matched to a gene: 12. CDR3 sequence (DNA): TGTGCCATCACCGACAGGGCGGGAGGGCCCCACGAGCAGTACTTC. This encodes CAITDRAGGPHEQYF.

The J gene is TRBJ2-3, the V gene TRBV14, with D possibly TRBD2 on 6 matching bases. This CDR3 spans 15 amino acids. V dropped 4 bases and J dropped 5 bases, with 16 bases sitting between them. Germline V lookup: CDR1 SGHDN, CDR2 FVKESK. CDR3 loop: CASSLSSAPGDTQYF. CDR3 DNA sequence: TGTGCCAGCAGCCTCTCTAGCGCCCCCGGAGATACGCAGTATTTT. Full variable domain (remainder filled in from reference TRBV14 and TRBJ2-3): EAGVTQFPSHSVIEKGQTVTLRCDPISGHDNLYWYRRVMGKEIKFLLHFVKESKQDESGMPNNRFLAERTGGTYSTLKVQPAELEDSGVYFCASSLSSAPGDTQYFGPGTRLTVL.

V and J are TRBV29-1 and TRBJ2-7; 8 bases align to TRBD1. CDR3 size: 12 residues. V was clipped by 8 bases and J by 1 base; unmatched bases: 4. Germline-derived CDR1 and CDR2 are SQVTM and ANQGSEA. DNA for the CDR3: TGCAGCTGGACAGGGATATCCTACGAGCAGTACTTC. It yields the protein CSWTGISYEQYF.

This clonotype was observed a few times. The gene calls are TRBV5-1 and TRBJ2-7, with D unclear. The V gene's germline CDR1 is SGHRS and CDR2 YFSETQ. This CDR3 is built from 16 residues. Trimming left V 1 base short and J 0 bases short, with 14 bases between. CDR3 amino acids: CASSLLGPQASYEQYF. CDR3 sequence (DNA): TGCGCCAGCAGCTTGTTGGGTCCCCAAGCCTCCTACGAGCAGTACTTC.

The CDR3 DNA follows: TGTGCCAGCAGCTTACGAGGGAGGACTAGCGGATACAATGAGCAGTTCTTC. Its protein product is CASSLRGRTSGYNEQFF. The rearrangement joins TRBV3-1 to TRBJ2-1; TRBD2 agrees at 10 bases. CDR1 and CDR2 from the germline V gene are LGHDT and YNNKEL (reference sequence). Unmatched junction bases numbered 11, after V lost 5 bases and J lost 4 bases. CDR3 length: 17 amino acids.

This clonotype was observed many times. In nucleotides, the CDR3 is TGTGCCAGCAGCTTAGGCGTCAGGAAGGAAGCTTTCTTT. Its translation: CASSLGVRKEAFF. The rearrangement links TRBV7-9 to TRBJ1-1; no reliable D call. This CDR3 is 13 amino acids long. Trimming took off 1 base at V and 8 bases at J, with 11 bases between the two ends. CDR1 and CDR2 (germline): SEHNR, FQNEAQ (reference sequence).

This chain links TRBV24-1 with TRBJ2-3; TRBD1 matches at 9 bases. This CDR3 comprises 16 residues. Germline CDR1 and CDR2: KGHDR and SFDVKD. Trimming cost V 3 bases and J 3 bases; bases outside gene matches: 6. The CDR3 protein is CATSDVAGTGTDTQYF. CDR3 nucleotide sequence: TGTGCCACCAGTGATGTCGCGGGGACAGGGACAGATACGCAGTATTTT.

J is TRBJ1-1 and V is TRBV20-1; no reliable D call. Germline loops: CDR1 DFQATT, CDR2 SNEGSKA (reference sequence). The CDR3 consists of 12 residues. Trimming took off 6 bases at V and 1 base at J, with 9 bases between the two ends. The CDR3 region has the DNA TGCAGTGCCCATGAAGGGAACACTGAAGCTTTCTTT. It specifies CSAHEGNTEAFF.

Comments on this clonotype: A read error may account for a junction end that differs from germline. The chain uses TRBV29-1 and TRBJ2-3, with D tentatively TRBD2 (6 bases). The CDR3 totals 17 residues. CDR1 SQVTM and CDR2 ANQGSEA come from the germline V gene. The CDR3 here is CSVEGIVAVNLRDTQYF. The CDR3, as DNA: TGCAGCGTAGAAGGGATAGTAGCGGTAAACCTTAGAGATACGCAGTATTTT.